These 26 T cell receptor beta chains were all obtained from the same sample, sequenced in a study of Graves' ophthalmopathy and Graves' hyperthyroidism. RNA transcripts were the source from which TCR beta CDR3 regions were amplified. An opening RT-PCR round employed HTBI primers and preceded a second-round multiplex PCR. TCRdb independently ran MiXCR on the multiplex PCR reads; one entry per CDR3 protein. The repertoire holds a few hundred thousand distinct CDR3 sequences, roughly a fifth seen once, with roughly 44% in the top ten. The sample comprised peripheral blood. All receptors come from a woman aged 45-60 years with Graves' ophthalmopathy.

This clonotype was observed at least ten times. The chain links TRBV28 to TRBJ1-1; TRBD1 is a possible D gene (5 bases). V gave up 6 bases and J gave up 0 bases, with 17 bases separating them. Germline CDR1 and CDR2: MDHEN and SYDVKM. This CDR3 has 16 residues. CDR3 bases: TGTGCCAGCAGCTTAGTCCCGGGGACTGTGAACACTGAAGCTTTCTTT. Protein product: CASSLVPGTVNTEAFF.

The table lists this clonotype with many counts. The rearrangement links TRBV7-3 to TRBJ1-2; the D is unclear. Germline CDR1 SGHTA, CDR2 FQGTGA. Trimming left V 1 base short and J 4 bases short, with 13 bases between. The CDR3 loop spans 15 amino acids. CDR3 in DNA: TGTGCCAGCAGCTTAAAGGCGGGCTCCGGCTATGGCTACACCTTC. It yields the protein CASSLKAGSGYGYTF.

The sample holds many counts of this clonotype. The chain couples TRBV7-2 to TRBJ2-5, with a possible D match to TRBD1 (5 bases). Germline CDR1 and CDR2: SGHTA and FQGNSA. V was cut by 8 bases and J by 3 bases, with 16 bases left in between. The CDR3 has 14 amino acids. The CDR3 DNA is TGTGCCAGCGGTCGGGTGGGGCGAGAAGAGACCCAGTACTTC. Translated: CASGRVGREETQYF.

This clonotype was seen repeatedly, ten times or more. The V call is TRBV7-8, the J call TRBJ1-1; D remains ambiguous. The CDR3 is made up of 15 amino acids. V was pared by 4 bases and J by 1 base, with 13 bases between. Germline V gene sequence: CDR1 SGHVS, CDR2 FQNEAQ. The CDR3 is CASSSATAPNTEAFF. CDR3 in DNA: TGTGCCAGCAGCTCCGCGACCGCCCCGAACACTGAAGCTTTCTTT.

This clonotype was recorded at least ten times. The rearrangement joins TRBV6-1 to TRBJ1-1; a weak D match, TRBD1 (6 bases). The CDR3 runs to 14 residues. V lost 1 base and J 3 bases, leaving 9 bases between the germline ends. CDR1 is MNHNS, CDR2 SASEGT, per germline. CDR3 coding DNA: TGTGCCAGCAGTGAAGGGCAGGGGTACACTGAAGCTTTCTTT. It translates to CASSEGQGYTEAFF.

This clonotype was counted only a few times. The V and J genes are TRBV5-1 and TRBJ2-7; 8 bases are a match to TRBD2. The CDR3 has 14 amino acids. Germline trimming cut 3 bases from V and 7 bases from J; bases unmatched to any gene: 9. The germline V gene has CDR1 SGHRS and CDR2 YFSETQ. In nucleotides, the CDR3 is TGCGCCAGCAGCTCTTTAACTAGCGGTGGGGAGCAGTACTTC. Translation gives CASSSLTSGGEQYF. Supplemented by reference TRBV5-1 and TRBJ2-7, the full variable domain reads KAGVTQTPRYLIKTRGQQVTLSCSPISGHRSVSWYQQTPGQGLQFLFEYFSETQRNKGNFPGRFSGRQFSNSRSEMNVSTLELGDSALYLCASSSLTSGGEQYFGPGTRLTVT.

This clonotype was detected once. The chain has TRBV12-3 or TRBV12-4 and TRBJ2-5, with unresolved D. V shed 0 bases and J shed 7 bases, with 6 bases lying between them. This CDR3 contains 12 residues. This chain's CDR3 is CASSLALVTQYF. CDR3 sequence (DNA): TGTGCCAGCAGTTTAGCGCTGGTGACCCAGTACTTC.

For the CDR3, the DNA is TGTGCCTGGAGTCCGAAAGATGGCTACACCTTC. Residues: CAWSPKDGYTF. V and J are TRBV30 and TRBJ1-2, with D hard to call. The V and J ends lost 2 bases and 6 bases respectively, with 7 bases between them. The germline V gene encodes CDR1 GTSNPN and CDR2 SVGIG (reference sequence). The CDR3 totals 11 residues.

This clonotype was detected once. One end of the junction is discordant with germline, which a read error may explain. The chain employs TRBV28 and TRBJ2-7; D is perhaps TRBD2 (6 bases). The germline V gene has CDR1 MDHEN and CDR2 SYDVKM. The CDR3 loop spans 12 amino acids. The CDR3 loop is CASIALTGRECF. CDR3 sequence (DNA): TGTGCCAGCATTGCCCTAACGGGACGGGAGTGCTTC.

This clonotype was seen many times. The V call is TRBV28, the J call TRBJ2-2; D gene unclear. This CDR3 is 12 amino acids long. Germline V CDR1 and CDR2: MDHEN, SYDVKM. The ends were cut back, 7 bases at V and 8 bases at J, with 11 bases in the middle. CDR3 bases: TGTGCCAGCACCTCAAGGCGTGGGGAGCTGTTTTTT. This gives the protein CASTSRRGELFF.

This clonotype showed up just a few times. The V call is TRBV20-1, the J call TRBJ1-1; 7 bases are a match to TRBD1. The germline V gene encodes CDR1 DFQATT and CDR2 SNEGSKA (reference sequence). Trimming cost V 3 bases and J 1 base; bases outside gene matches: 8. The CDR3 length is 15 residues. The DNA of the CDR3 is TGCAGTGCTAGCCCCGACAGGGCGGCGAACACTGAAGCTTTCTTT. As protein: CSASPDRAANTEAFF.

This clonotype was observed at least ten times. The CDR3 DNA is TGTGCCAGCAGCAGAGGGGGCAGGAGGGGAACTGAAGCTTTCTTT. Protein: CASSRGGRRGTEAFF. This chain links TRBV7-2 with TRBJ1-1, with 7 bases that match TRBD1. V shed 5 bases and J 5 bases; nucleotides not matched to a gene: 11. Germline-derived CDR1 and CDR2 are SGHTA and FQGNSA. The CDR3 has 15 residues.

This clonotype has more than one count but fewer than ten. This sequence may be a read error, since a much larger clone differs from it by one base. The chain has TRBV5-1 and TRBJ2-7; D not resolved. The CDR3 has 14 residues. The germline CDR1 and CDR2 sequences are SGHRS and YFSETQ. The DNA of the CDR3 is TGCGCCAGCAGCACCGGGCCAGACATGTACGGGCAGTACTTC. Amino acid sequence: CASSTGPDMYGQYF.

This clonotype came up many times. The chain has TRBV9 and TRBJ2-5; D may match TRBD1 or TRBD2 (5 bases each). Trimming took 0 bases from V and 5 from J, leaving 11 bases between them. The CDR3 sequence is 14 residues long. From germline, CDR1 is SGDLS and CDR2 YYNGEE. Here the CDR3 reads CASSVGGRGETQYF. For the CDR3, the DNA is TGTGCCAGCAGCGTAGGGGGCCGAGGGGAGACCCAGTACTTC.

This clonotype was counted at least ten times. The chain recombines TRBV30 with TRBJ2-5; 7 bases are shared with TRBD2. The CDR3 contains 12 residues. Unmatched junction bases numbered 6, after V lost 7 bases and J lost 4 bases. Germline values: CDR1 GTSNPN, CDR2 SVGIG (reference sequence). CDR3 bases: TGTGCCTTGAGCGGGGTAGGAGAGACCCAGTACTTC. Encoded protein: CALSGVGETQYF.

This clonotype was recorded many times. The gene calls are TRBV29-1 and TRBJ1-3, with a weak D call TRBD1 (5 bases). The V end lost 3 bases, the J end lost 2 bases, and 11 bases lay between the germline ends. The length of the CDR3 is 14 residues. CDR1 and CDR2 (germline): SQVTM, ANQGSEA. CDR3 nucleotides: TGCAGCGTTGATGAGGCAGGGACTGGAAACACCATATATTTT. Translation: CSVDEAGTGNTIYF.

The sample holds many counts of this clonotype. The V call is TRBV7-8, the J call TRBJ2-7; 8 nucleotides match TRBD2. The CDR3 contains 12 residues. The germline gives CDR1 SGHVS, CDR2 FQNEAQ. V dropped 3 bases and J dropped 7; count of bases not matched to a gene: 2. CDR3 bases: TGTGCCAGCAGCTTTTTAGCGGGGGAGCAGTACTTC. Encoded protein: CASSFLAGEQYF.

The rearrangement joins TRBV2 to TRBJ1-1, with D possibly being TRBD1 (6 bases). The length of the CDR3 is 13 residues. V was pared by 7 bases and J by 2 bases, with 11 bases between. Germline CDR1 reads SNHLY; CDR2 reads FYNNEI. CDR3 DNA: TGTGCCAGCAACCTACAGGGAAACACTGAAGCTTTCTTT. This encodes CASNLQGNTEAFF.

The rearrangement uses TRBV30 and TRBJ1-3; possibly TRBD1 for D (5 bases). This CDR3 has 14 amino acids. CDR1 and CDR2 from the germline V gene are GTSNPN and SVGIG (reference sequence). V was trimmed by 1 base and J by 0 bases, leaving 7 bases between them. CDR3 sequence reads: CAWSGGISGNTIYF. The CDR3 DNA reads as TGTGCCTGGAGTGGGGGGATCTCTGGAAACACCATATATTTT.

This rearrangement joins TRBV24-1 to TRBJ1-2; a weak D match, TRBD1 (5 bases). The V gene's germline CDR1 is KGHDR and CDR2 SFDVKD. The CDR3 sequence is 13 residues long. The V end was cut by 5 bases, the J end by 8 bases, with 14 bases between. This CDR3 reads CATSAGLGGGYTF. In nucleotides, the CDR3 is TGTGCCACCAGTGCGGGCCTTGGGGGAGGCTACACCTTC.

This clonotype appeared a few times. The rearrangement uses TRBV7-8 and TRBJ1-5, with a weak D call TRBD1 (6 bases). Germline CDR1 SGHVS, CDR2 FQNEAQ. Trimming cost V 10 bases and J 3 bases, with 19 bases left between them. The CDR3 runs to 15 residues. The CDR3 nucleotides are TGTGCCACTCAGGGGACCCGGGGGGTCAATCAGCCCCAGCATTTT. Its translation is CATQGTRGVNQPQHF.

This clonotype was detected once. A much larger clone differs from this one at a single base, so this may be a read error. V usage is TRBV20-1 and J usage is TRBJ1-1; tentatively, D is TRBD1 (6 bases). The CDR3 consists of 13 residues. Germline CDR1 reads DFQATT; CDR2 reads SNEGSKA (reference sequence). V was trimmed by 3 bases and J by 5 bases, leaving 13 bases between them. The CDR3 sequence: CSARDSFVTEAFF. DNA of the CDR3: TGCAGTGCTAGGGACAGTTTCGTGACTGAAGCTTTCTTT.

The chain carries TRBV20-1 and TRBJ1-1; tentative D call: TRBD1 (6 bases). Germline V gives CDR1 DFQATT, CDR2 SNEGSKA (reference sequence). CDR3 length equals 14 residues. The V gene lost 6 bases and the J gene lost 0 bases, with 14 bases spanning the gap. The CDR3 bases are TGCAGTGCCCCCGGGACACCCATGAACACTGAAGCTTTCTTT. Amino acid sequence: CSAPGTPMNTEAFF.

This clonotype was observed many times. The chain combines TRBV7-2 with TRBJ2-7, with 10 bases lining up with TRBD1. This CDR3 spans 14 amino acids. Unmatched junction bases numbered 4, after V lost 5 bases and J lost 3 bases. The germline gives CDR1 SGHTA, CDR2 FQGNSA. The CDR3 sequence is CASSQTGGIYEQYF. The CDR3 DNA sequence: TGTGCCAGCAGCCAGACAGGGGGCATCTACGAGCAGTACTTC.

This clonotype was seen repeatedly, ten times or more. This chain links TRBV28 with TRBJ2-6; D is unresolved. The germline CDR1 and CDR2 sequences are MDHEN and SYDVKM. CDR3 length: 13 amino acids. With 10 bases removed from V and 0 bases from J, the gap between germline ends came to 7 bases. CDR3 loop: CAKGSSGANVLTF. The CDR3 region has the DNA TGTGCCAAGGGAAGCTCTGGGGCCAACGTCCTGACTTTC.

The rearrangement links TRBV12-3 or TRBV12-4 to TRBJ2-7, with D uncertain. Trimming pared 5 bases from V and 2 bases from J, leaving 10 bases between. This CDR3 has 13 amino acids. In nucleotides, the CDR3 is TGTGCCAGCAGTATGCCGGGCCCCTACGAGCAGTACTTC. This translates into CASSMPGPYEQYF.